The rows below give T cell receptor beta chains drawn from one sample of a study of vaccination and CD4 T cells after COVID-19. TCRdb re-derived calls from the PCR reads in MiXCR, one entry per CDR3 protein. The sample contains about 15,000 distinct CDR3 sequences, roughly 50% of which appear only once. The antigens these receptors bind are not known. Material for sequencing was CD4+ T cells from blood, cultured in vitro. These receptor sequences come from a human donor who had recovered from COVID-19. The CDR3 runs from the conserved cysteine through the conserved F or W. D genes are given only for firm matches. Clone size appears in some rows only: once, few, many, or a class for an expanded clone.

d_gene	v_gene	j_gene	abundance	CDR3aa	CDR3nt
-	TRBV20-1	TRBJ2-5	few	CSATGTQETQYF	TGCAGTGCTACAGGGACGCAAGAGACCCAGTACTTC
-	TRBV28	TRBJ2-1	once	CASSLRQVLIDEQFF	TGTGCCAGCAGTCTACGACAGGTCTTGATCGATGAGCAGTTCTTC
TRBD1	TRBV4-1	TRBJ2-7	-	CASSQSGQGLGEQYF	TGCGCCAGCAGCCAGTCAGGACAGGGTCTCGGGGAGCAGTACTTC
TRBD2	TRBV20-1	TRBJ2-7	few	CSARLAGDYEQYF	TGCAGTGCGCGACTAGCGGGAGACTACGAGCAGTACTTC
-	TRBV20-1	TRBJ1-3	once	CSAPNVGTVGNTIYF	TGCAGTGCTCCAAACGTAGGGACCGTTGGAAACACCATATATTTT
-	TRBV7-6	TRBJ2-5	-	CASSFSRTQYF	TGTGCCAGCAGCTTTTCTAGAACCCAGTACTTC
-	TRBV11-2	TRBJ2-7	-	CASSLPPESYEQYF	TGTGCCAGCAGCTTACCCCCCGAATCCTACGAGCAGTACTTC
-	TRBV12-3/TRBV12-4	TRBJ2-1	once	CASSLNNEQFF	TGTGCCAGCAGTTTAAACAATGAGCAGTTCTTC
-	TRBV27	TRBJ1-2	-	CASSLGGGYGYTF	TGTGCCAGCAGTTTAGGAGGGGGCTATGGCTACACCTTC
TRBD2	TRBV27	TRBJ2-3	-	CASSPGTSSYADTQYF	TGTGCCAGCAGTCCGGGGACTAGCTCCTACGCAGATACGCAGTATTTT
-	TRBV19	TRBJ2-2	-	CASSVGQTNTGELFF	TGTGCCAGTAGTGTCGGACAAACCAACACCGGGGAGCTGTTTTTT
-	TRBV28	TRBJ1-6	-	CASNPEGFSNSPLHF	TGTGCCAGCAATCCTGAGGGGTTCTCGAATTCACCCCTCCACTTT
TRBD1	TRBV29-1	TRBJ2-5	-	CSVEDQQGGTQYF	TGCAGCGTTGAAGATCAACAGGGGGGGACCCAGTACTTC
TRBD1	TRBV28	TRBJ1-5	-	CASSLQGALGNQPQHF	TGTGCCAGCAGTCTTCAGGGGGCACTAGGCAATCAGCCCCAGCATTTT
-	TRBV20-1	TRBJ1-5	-	CSATEDSNQPQHF	TGCAGTGCTACGGAGGACAGCAATCAGCCCCAGCATTTT
TRBD2	TRBV7-8	TRBJ2-7	few	CASSRLAVSYEQYF	TGTGCCAGCAGCAGACTAGCGGTATCCTACGAGCAGTACTTC
TRBD1	TRBV12-3/TRBV12-4	TRBJ1-5	-	CASSPQGGGNQPQHF	TGTGCCAGCAGCCCACAGGGGGGTGGCAATCAGCCCCAGCATTTT
-	TRBV11-2	TRBJ2-5	few	CASSLGVAPSGQETQYF	TGTGCCAGCAGCTTAGGGGTGGCGCCTTCAGGCCAAGAGACCCAGTACTTC
-	TRBV18	TRBJ1-1	-	CASSPPAGSFLEAFF	TGTGCCAGCTCACCACCGGCAGGGTCCTTTCTTGAAGCTTTCTTT
-	TRBV2	TRBJ1-1	-	CASSANLGGNTEAFF	TGTGCCAGCAGTGCAAATCTAGGGGGGAACACTGAAGCTTTCTTT
TRBD1	TRBV20-1	TRBJ2-6	-	CSAPGQDFSGANVLTF	TGCAGTGCACCGGGACAGGACTTCTCTGGGGCCAACGTCCTGACTTTC
TRBD2	TRBV28	TRBJ2-5	-	CASSSRLAGGRETQYF	TGTGCCAGCAGTTCCAGACTAGCGGGGGGAAGAGAGACCCAGTACTTC
TRBD2	TRBV4-3	TRBJ2-2	-	CASSQGLAGSSGELFF	TGCGCCAGCAGCCAAGGTCTAGCGGGATCCTCCGGGGAGCTGTTTTTT
-	TRBV7-9	TRBJ1-2	-	CASSLVSGNYGYTF	TGTGCCAGCAGCTTAGTATCAGGGAACTATGGCTACACCTTC
-	TRBV20-1	TRBJ2-3	few	CSARGQDTDTQYF	TGCAGTGCTAGAGGACAGGACACAGATACGCAGTATTTT
-	TRBV7-2	TRBJ2-7	few	CASSLVGQGRGYEQYF	TGTGCCAGCAGCTTAGTAGGGCAGGGACGAGGATACGAGCAGTACTTC
-	TRBV6-4	TRBJ2-2	few	CARDSNTGELFF	TGTGCCAGAGATTCAAACACCGGGGAGCTGTTTTTT
-	TRBV6-1	TRBJ2-2	-	CASTNQTSMYLCASSFGELFF	-
TRBD1	TRBV2	TRBJ2-7	-	CASSARLVQGDSNEQYF	TGTGCCAGCAGTGCCCGCTTGGTACAGGGGGATTCTAACGAGCAGTACTTC
-	TRBV18	TRBJ1-6	-	CASSPSSSGDSSPLHF	TGTGCCAGCTCACCAAGCAGCTCAGGTGACAGTTCACCCCTCCACTTT
TRBD1	TRBV28	TRBJ1-1	large	CASSPRDRRQAFF	TGTGCCAGCAGTCCCCGGGACAGGAGACAAGCTTTCTTT
-	TRBV6-2/TRBV6-3	TRBJ1-2	-	CASTPRGRTNYGYTF	TGTGCCAGCACCCCTAGGGGCAGGACAAACTATGGCTACACCTTC
TRBD1	TRBV6-1	TRBJ2-5	-	CASNGDRGRETQYF	TGTGCCAGCAATGGGGACAGGGGGCGGGAGACCCAGTACTTC
-	TRBV7-2	TRBJ2-7	once	CASSYSGGTYEQYF	TGTGCCAGCAGCTACTCCGGGGGAACCTACGAGCAGTACTTC
TRBD2	TRBV20-1	TRBJ2-3	few	CSARLAGLTSTDTQYF	TGCAGTGCTAGACTAGCGGGGCTTACTAGCACAGATACGCAGTATTTT
TRBD2	TRBV19	TRBJ2-7	-	CASSWSSGSSLSYEQYF	TGTGCCAGTAGTTGGTCTAGCGGGAGTTCTCTTAGTTACGAGCAGTACTTC
TRBD2	TRBV7-2	TRBJ2-7	few	CASSLRGSGYEQYF	TGTGCCAGCAGCTTACGCGGGAGCGGCTACGAGCAGTACTTC